A selection of T cell receptor beta chains follows, all from one sample in a study of regulatory T cells in long-lasting Graves disease. Via MiXCR, TCRdb re-called the multiplex PCR reads, giving one row per CDR3 protein. Of under 250,000 distinct CDR3 sequences listed, just over 20% are singletons. The source material was peripheral blood mononuclear cells (PBMCs), sampled at new diagnosis, from a patient treated with antithyroid drugs. The receptors originated from a female donor with Graves disease. CDR3s include the opening cysteine and the closing phenylalanine or tryptophan. The D gene is left open where the match is weak. Clone size is shown for a subset of rows, as once, few, many or a class of expanded clone.

14	-	TRBJ1-6	many	TRBV5-1	CASSLEGSSSPLHF	TGCGCCAGCAGCTTGGAGGGGTCGTCTTCACCCCTCCACTTT
14	TRBD2	TRBJ2-3	many	TRBV11-3	CASREGGRADTQYF	TGTGCCAGCAGGGAAGGCGGGAGGGCAGATACGCAGTATTTT
18	-	TRBJ1-5	-	TRBV4-3	CASSQEGPDRLGNVAQHF	TGCGCCAGCAGCCAAGAAGGACCCGACAGGTTGGGTAATGTAGCCCAGCATTTT
16	TRBD1	TRBJ1-2	-	TRBV6-2/TRBV6-3	CASSFKPGQGDYGYTF	TGTGCCAGCAGCTTTAAACCGGGACAGGGGGACTATGGCTACACCTTC
13	TRBD1	TRBJ1-1	many	TRBV20-1	CSAPQGPNTEAFF	TGCAGTGCACCACAGGGGCCGAACACTGAAGCTTTCTTT
14	-	TRBJ1-2	many	TRBV5-5	CASTFVTSNYGYTF	TGTGCCAGCACCTTTGTTACCTCTAACTATGGCTACACCTTC
14	TRBD2	TRBJ2-7	many	TRBV10-2	CASSEAGDLYEQYF	TGCGCCAGCAGTGAGGCGGGAGATTTATACGAGCAGTACTTC
13	-	TRBJ2-7	many	TRBV7-2	CASSLDIRAEQYF	TGTGCCAGCAGCTTAGATATCCGGGCCGAGCAGTACTTC
12	-	TRBJ1-3	many	TRBV12-3/TRBV12-4	CASSREEITIYF	TGTGCCAGCTCCAGGGAAGAGATCACCATATATTTT
15	-	TRBJ2-3	many	TRBV5-1	CASSWGQGNTDTQYF	TGCGCCAGCAGCTGGGGGCAGGGGAACACAGATACGCAGTATTTT
15	TRBD2	TRBJ2-1	many	TRBV20-1	CSARDSREVRNEQFF	TGCAGTGCTAGAGATTCCCGGGAGGTTAGAAATGAGCAGTTCTTC
15	-	TRBJ2-5	-	TRBV5-5	CASSLKRAYGETQYF	TGTGCCAGCAGCTTGAAGAGGGCTTATGGGGAGACCCAGTACTTC
14	TRBD1	TRBJ2-3	once	TRBV12-3/TRBV12-4	CASTGQGFTDTQYF	TGTGCCAGCACCGGACAGGGCTTCACAGATACGCAGTATTTT
13	-	TRBJ1-1	many	TRBV7-2	CASSLQINTEAFF	TGTGCCAGCAGCTTACAGATTAACACTGAAGCTTTCTTT
14	-	TRBJ2-2	many	TRBV2	CASSVGGGIGELFF	TGTGCCAGCAGTGTAGGGGGAGGGATCGGGGAGCTGTTTTTT
14	-	TRBJ2-1	many	TRBV29-1	CSVANRVPYNEQFF	TGCAGCGTTGCTAACAGGGTCCCCTACAATGAGCAGTTCTTC
15	TRBD1	TRBJ2-2	many	TRBV12-3/TRBV12-4	CASTVTGSRPGELFF	TGTGCCAGCACCGTGACAGGGTCCCGACCCGGGGAGCTGTTTTTT
13	-	TRBJ1-2	-	TRBV19	CASTEQGLSGYTF	TGTGCCAGTACTGAACAGGGCCTCAGTGGCTACACCTTC
13	TRBD2	TRBJ2-1	many	TRBV20-1	CSPRTSGYNEQFF	TGCAGCCCAAGGACTAGCGGGTACAATGAGCAGTTCTTC
12	-	TRBJ1-3	-	TRBV7-8	CASRDPGNTIYF	TGTGCCAGCAGGGATCCGGGAAACACCATATATTTT
15	-	TRBJ2-6	many	TRBV4-3	CASSQDTAGANVLTF	TGCGCCAGCAGCCAAGATACGGCTGGGGCCAACGTCCTGACTTTC
14	-	TRBJ1-6	many	TRBV7-2	CASSTGIDNSPLHF	TGTGCCAGCAGCACAGGGATTGATAATTCACCCCTCCACTTT
17	TRBD1	TRBJ2-1	many	TRBV12-5	CASGLDLGTGGDNEQFF	TGTGCTAGTGGTTTAGACCTCGGGACAGGGGGTGATAATGAGCAGTTCTTC
11	-	TRBJ2-7	many	TRBV7-2	CASSESYEQYF	TGTGCCAGCAGCGAGTCCTACGAGCAGTACTTC
14	TRBD2	TRBJ2-3	many	TRBV29-1	CSVQRTSGTDTQYF	TGCAGCGTTCAGAGGACTAGCGGCACAGATACGCAGTATTTT
14	-	TRBJ2-7	many	TRBV2	CASSKLDSSYEQYF	TGTGCCAGCAGTAAATTGGACAGCTCCTACGAGCAGTACTTC
14	-	TRBJ1-5	many	TRBV18	CASSRSTEYQPQHF	TGTGCCAGCTCTAGGTCGACAGAGTATCAGCCCCAGCATTTT
11	-	TRBJ1-2	many	TRBV2	CASRDSYGYTF	TGTGCCAGCAGAGACAGCTATGGCTACACCTTC
12	TRBD2	TRBJ2-7	-	TRBV5-4	CASSLSLREELF	TGTGCCAGCAGCTTGTCGTTGCGGGAGGAACTATTC
14	TRBD1	TRBJ2-3	many	TRBV7-3	CASSTGQGTDTQYF	TGTGCCAGCAGCACCGGACAGGGAACAGATACGCAGTATTTT
16	TRBD1	TRBJ2-3	many	TRBV2	CASSRWGQGTTDTQYF	TGTGCCAGCAGTCGCTGGGGACAGGGGACCACAGATACGCAGTATTTT
14	TRBD2	TRBJ2-3	-	TRBV2	CASSIGTSGAKQYF	TGTGCCAGCAGCATTGGGACTAGCGGGGCGAAGCAGTATTTT
14	-	TRBJ2-5	many	TRBV6-2/TRBV6-3	CASTLGGSLETQYF	TGTGCCAGCACCCTCGGCGGTAGTTTGGAGACCCAGTACTTC
12	TRBD1	TRBJ1-2	many	TRBV5-1	CASSETGAGYTF	TGCGCCAGCAGCGAGACAGGGGCTGGCTACACCTTC
16	-	TRBJ1-5	few	TRBV7-9	CASSNAGALGNQPQHF	TGTGCCAGCAGCAATGCAGGGGCGCTTGGCAATCAGCCCCAGCATTTT
17	-	TRBJ2-7	many	TRBV7-8	CASSLGRIFQGRDEQYF	TGTGCCAGCAGCTTAGGCAGGATCTTCCAGGGAAGGGACGAGCAGTACTTC
13	-	TRBJ1-1	many	TRBV18	CASSPPGQVEAFF	TGTGCCAGCTCACCACCGGGACAAGTTGAAGCTTTCTTT